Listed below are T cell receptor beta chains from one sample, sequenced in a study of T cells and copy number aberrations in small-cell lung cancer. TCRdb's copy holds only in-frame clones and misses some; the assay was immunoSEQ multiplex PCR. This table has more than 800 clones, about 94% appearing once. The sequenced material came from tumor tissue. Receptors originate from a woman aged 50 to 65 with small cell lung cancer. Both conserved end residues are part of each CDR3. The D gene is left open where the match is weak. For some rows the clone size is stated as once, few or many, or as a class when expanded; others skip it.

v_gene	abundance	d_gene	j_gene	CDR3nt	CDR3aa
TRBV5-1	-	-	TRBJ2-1	TGCGCCAGCAGCAGCGCCTACAATGAGCAGTTCTTC	CASSSAYNEQFF
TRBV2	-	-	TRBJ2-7	TGTGCCAGCAGTGTGGGCCAGAAGTACTACGAGCAGTACTTC	CASSVGQKYYEQYF
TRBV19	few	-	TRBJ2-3	TGTGCCAGTAGTATAATCGTGGCGGCAGATACGCAGTATTTT	CASSIIVAADTQYF
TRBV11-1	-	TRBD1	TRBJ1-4	TGTGCCAGCAGCCGGGACAGGGGTGATGAAAAACTGTTTTTT	CASSRDRGDEKLFF
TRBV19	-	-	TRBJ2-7	TGTGCCAGTAACATAGAAGGACCGTCCTACGAGCAGTACTTC	CASNIEGPSYEQYF
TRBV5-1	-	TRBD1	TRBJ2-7	TGCGCCAGCAGCAGCCACGGACAGGGGGCTGGGGAGCAGTACTTC	CASSSHGQGAGEQYF
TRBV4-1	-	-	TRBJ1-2	TGCGCCAGCAGCCAAGAACGACAGCCCTATGGCTACACCTTC	CASSQERQPYGYTF
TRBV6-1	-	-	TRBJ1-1	TGTGCCAGCAGCTCGGCCGGTGGCACTGAAGCTTTCTTT	CASSSAGGTEAFF
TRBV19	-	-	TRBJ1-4	TGTGCCAGTAGCATAAGAGGGGGAAAACTGTTTTTT	CASSIRGGKLFF
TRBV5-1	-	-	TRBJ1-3	TGCGCCAGCAGCTTAGACCGTATCTCTGGAAACACCATATATTTT	CASSLDRISGNTIYF
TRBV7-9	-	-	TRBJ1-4	TGTGCCAGCAGCTCATCGGATGAAAAACTGTTTTTT	CASSSSDEKLFF
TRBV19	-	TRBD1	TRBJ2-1	TGTGCCAGTAGGAGGACAGGGGGCGAAGATGAGCAGTTCTTC	CASRRTGGEDEQFF
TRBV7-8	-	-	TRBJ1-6	TGTGCCAGCAGCTTAGATAATTCACCCCTCCACTTT	CASSLDNSPLHF
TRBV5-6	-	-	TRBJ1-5	TGTGCCAGCAGCTTGTTTAAGGGGATCGGCAATCAGCCCCAGCATTTT	CASSLFKGIGNQPQHF
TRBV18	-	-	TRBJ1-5	TGTGCCAGCGGACCACGGACTGACGATCAGCCCCAGCATTTT	CASGPRTDDQPQHF
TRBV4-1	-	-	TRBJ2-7	TGCGCCAGCAGCCAAGGGCCGGGAGACTACGAGCAGTACTTC	CASSQGPGDYEQYF
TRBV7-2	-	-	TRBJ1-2	TGTGCCAGCAGAGGGGGAGGTGGCTACACCTTC	CASRGGGGYTF
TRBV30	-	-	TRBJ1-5	TGTGCCTGGAGTGAAGAGGGGCTGCAGCCCCAGCATTTT	CAWSEEGLQPQHF
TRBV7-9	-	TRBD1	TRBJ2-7	TGTGCCAGCAGCGACCTCGGGACAGGGTACCACGAGCAGTACTTC	CASSDLGTGYHEQYF
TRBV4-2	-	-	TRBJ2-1	TGTGCCAGCAGCATCGGCCGGGACCTCAATGAGCAGTTCTTC	CASSIGRDLNEQFF
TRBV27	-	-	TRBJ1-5	TGTGCCAGCAGACCTGGACTGGCAATGCAACCCCAGCATTTT	CASRPGLAMQPQHF
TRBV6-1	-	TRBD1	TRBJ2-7	TGTGCCAGCAGGAAACAGGGGGCGGGCTACGAGCAGTACTTC	CASRKQGAGYEQYF
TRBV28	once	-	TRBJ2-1	TGTGCCAGCAGTTTCGGATTGGAGAGGCCCTACAATGAGCAGTTCTTC	CASSFGLERPYNEQFF
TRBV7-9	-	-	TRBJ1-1	TGTGCCAGCAGCCTGGACAGCCAAGACGCTTTCTTT	CASSLDSQDAFF
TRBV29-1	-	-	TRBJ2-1	TGCAGCGTTCTGTCTATTCTTTACAATGAGCAGTTCTTC	CSVLSILYNEQFF
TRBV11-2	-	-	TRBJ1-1	TGTGCCAGCAGGGACCAGGGGCTTACTGAAGCTTTCTTT	CASRDQGLTEAFF
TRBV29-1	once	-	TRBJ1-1	TGCAGCGTTGGGGCGTCGAACACTGAAGCGTTCTTT	CSVGASNTEAFF
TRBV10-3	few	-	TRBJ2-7	TGTGCCATCAGTGCGGCCTACGAGCAGTACTTC	CAISAAYEQYF
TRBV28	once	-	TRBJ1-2	TGTGCCAGCAGTTTATCCGGTTTAGTGCATGGCTACACCTTC	CASSLSGLVHGYTF
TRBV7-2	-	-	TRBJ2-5	TGTGCCAGCAGCCTCGACATTGGTGGAGAGACCCAGTACTTC	CASSLDIGGETQYF
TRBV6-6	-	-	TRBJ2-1	TGTGCCACCATGGTCCACTCCTACAATGAGCAGTTCTTC	CATMVHSYNEQFF
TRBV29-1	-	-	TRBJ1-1	TGCAGCGTTGGGGCGGGCGGCACTGAAGTTTTCTTT	CSVGAGGTEVFF
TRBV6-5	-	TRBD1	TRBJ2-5	TGTGCCAGCAGTTACTTCCACAGGGGAGAAGGGGAGACCCAGTACTTC	CASSYFHRGEGETQYF
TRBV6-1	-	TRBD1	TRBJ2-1	TGTGCCACGGGACAGGGGGATCGTATCAATGAGCAGTTCTTC	CATGQGDRINEQFF
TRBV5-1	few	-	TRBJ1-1	TGCGCCAGCAGCTTGTTCTTGAACACTGAAGCTTTCTTT	CASSLFLNTEAFF
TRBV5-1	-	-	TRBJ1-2	TGCGCCAGCAGCCCTATCTTAGGTGACGCTGGCTACACCTTC	CASSPILGDAGYTF
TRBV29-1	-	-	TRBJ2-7	TGCAGCGTCCGACCGACAGGTGGGAACTACGAGCAGTACTTC	CSVRPTGGNYEQYF